A single sample gave rise to the 24 T cell receptor beta chains below, sequenced in a study of spatial heterogeneity in lung cancer. These receptors are not linked to any known antigen. MiXCR, run by TCRdb on the 5' RACE reads, gives a single entry per CDR3 protein. The sample holds 5,000 or so distinct CDR3 sequences; more than 10% are singletons and the top ten take roughly 52%. Overall study results and limits: In tumors, expanded intratumoral alpha and beta TCR counts tracked mutation counts.

Time point noted: sample taken at primary tumor resection. Sequenced material: lung tumor tissue, taken at surgery. The source of these receptors is a male donor with early-stage non-small cell lung cancer.

V gene TRBV6-2 or TRBV6-3 combines with J gene TRBJ1-2; no definite D call. Deletions cut 3 bases from V and 1 base from J, with 9 bases between. This CDR3 has 14 amino acids. Germline V gene data show CDR1 as MNHEY and CDR2 as SVGEGT. CDR3 DNA: TGTGCCAGCAGTTATGCGGAGGGTAACTATGGCTACACCTTC. Protein: CASSYAEGNYGYTF.

The chain combines TRBV21-1 with TRBJ1-2. TRBV21-1 is reported as a pseudogene. The CDR3 totals 13 residues. The CDR3 DNA follows: TGTGCCAGCAGCAACGGGCTTAACTATGGCTACACCTTC. Translating gives CASSNGLNYGYTF.

Many counts were recorded for this clonotype. The J gene is TRBJ2-3, the V gene TRBV7-2; 15 nucleotides agree with TRBD2. The CDR3 extends over 15 amino acids. J was trimmed by 3 bases and V by 8 bases; bases with no gene match: 3. Germline V gene sequence: CDR1 SGHTA, CDR2 FQGNSA. In DNA form, the CDR3 reads TGTGCCAGCGGACTAGCGGGAGGGCCAACAGATACGCAGTATTTT. It yields the protein CASGLAGGPTDTQYF. Complete variable domain (other parts from reference TRBV7-2 and TRBJ2-3): GAGVSQSPSNKVTEKGKDVELRCDPISGHTALYWYRQSLGQGLEFLIYFQGNSAPDKSGLPSDRFSAERTGGSVSTLTIQRTQQEDSAVYLCASGLAGGPTDTQYFGPGTRLTVL.

This clonotype is medium-sized by share. The chain combines TRBV6-5 with TRBJ2-2; D is unresolved. V shed 2 bases and J shed 0 bases, with 1 base lying between them. This CDR3 spans 13 amino acids. Germline CDR1 reads MNHEY; CDR2 reads SVGAGI. The CDR3 DNA follows: TGTGCCAGCAGTTACGCGAACACCGGGGAGCTGTTTTTT. Amino acid sequence: CASSYANTGELFF.

This clonotype was detected a few times. This chain links TRBV18 with TRBJ1-4; D gene unclear. The CDR3 runs to 13 residues. CDR1 and CDR2 (germline): KGHSH, LQKENI. V lost 2 bases to trimming and J lost 5 bases, with 6 bases between them. CDR3 sequence: CASSPSQNEKLFF. The CDR3, as DNA: TGTGCCAGCTCACCAAGTCAGAATGAAAAACTGTTTTTT.

This clonotype came up many times. V and J are TRBV19 and TRBJ2-7, with 10 bases lining up with TRBD2. Germline CDR1 LNHDA, CDR2 SQIVND (reference sequence). V was pared by 9 bases and J by 4 bases, with 3 bases of the junction left unmatched. CDR3 length equals 12 residues. The CDR3 nucleotides read TGTGCCAGACCGGGACTAGCGTACGAGCAGTACGTC. Protein product: CARPGLAYEQYV.

This clonotype occurred a few times. The chain uses TRBV24-1 and TRBJ2-3; the match to TRBD2 covers 11 bases. Trimming cost V 5 bases and J 1 base; bases outside gene matches: 10. Germline assignment: CDR1 KGHDR and CDR2 SFDVKD. The CDR3 loop spans 18 amino acids. CDR3 nucleotides: TGTGCCACCAGTGGGGCATACGGGACTAGCGGAGGCACAGATACGCAGTATTTT. It translates to CATSGAYGTSGGTDTQYF.

This clonotype was seen a few times. J is TRBJ2-1 and V is TRBV5-1, with 10 bases fitting TRBD2. J lost 7 bases, V lost 5 bases, and 9 bases had no gene match. CDR3 size: 15 residues. CDR1 and CDR2 (germline): SGHRS, YFSETQ. CDR3 residues: CASRTLAGVANEQFF. The CDR3, as DNA: TGCGCCAGCAGGACCCTAGCGGGAGTAGCTAATGAGCAGTTCTTC. Full variable domain (outside the CDR3, taken from reference TRBV5-1 and TRBJ2-1): KAGVTQTPRYLIKTRGQQVTLSCSPISGHRSVSWYQQTPGQGLQFLFEYFSETQRNKGNFPGRFSGRQFSNSRSEMNVSTLELGDSALYLCASRTLAGVANEQFFGPGTRLTVL.

The V and J genes are TRBV4-2 and TRBJ2-1; TRBD2 agrees at 12 bases. The CDR3 runs 20 residues. Germline-derived CDR1 and CDR2 are LGHNA and YNFKEQ. V shed 2 bases, J shed 6 bases, and the junction held 17 bases outside the gene matches. CDR3 nucleotide sequence: TGTGCCAGCAGCCAAAGGGCGGCTAGCGGGAGGGTTAGCCCCTCCAATGAGCAGTTCTTC. This codes for CASSQRAASGRVSPSNEQFF.

The chain is built from TRBV29-1 and TRBJ2-1; D is unclear. V shed 3 bases and J shed 6 bases, with 6 bases lying between them. The CDR3 is made up of 11 amino acids. Germline V lookup: CDR1 SQVTM, CDR2 ANQGSEA. The CDR3 DNA reads TGCAGCGTTGACAGATCCAATGAGCAGTTCTTC. Protein product: CSVDRSNEQFF.

Here the CDR3 reads CASSSLPGEQYF. The CDR3 region has the DNA TGTGCCAGCAGCTCCCTCCCCGGGGAGCAGTACTTC. The chain carries TRBV11-2 and TRBJ2-7; D gene unclear. The CDR3 is 12 residues long. Germline V gene data show CDR1 as SGHAT and CDR2 as FQNNGV. V gave up 4 bases and J gave up 7 bases, with 11 bases separating them.

This clonotype was picked up a small number of times. The genes are TRBV2 and TRBJ1-2, with 7 bases identical to TRBD1. This CDR3 region has 15 residues. V gave up 8 bases and J gave up 4 bases; unmatched junction bases: 13. Germline V lookup: CDR1 SNHLY, CDR2 FYNNEI. The DNA of the CDR3 is TGTGCCAGCTCAGTAATCCGGGACAGTCCCTATGGCTACACCTTC. This codes for CASSVIRDSPYGYTF.

This sequence joins TRBV6-1 and TRBJ2-3, with D tentatively TRBD1 (6 bases). The germline CDR1 and CDR2 sequences are MNHNS and SASEGT. With 7 bases removed from V and 0 bases from J, the gap between germline ends came to 17 bases. The CDR3 extends over 16 amino acids. The CDR3 DNA reads TGTGCCAGCACCCCCCTCGGGACACACAGCACAGATACGCAGTATTTT. As protein: CASTPLGTHSTDTQYF.

This clonotype is deemed medium-sized. The chain combines TRBV5-4 with TRBJ2-2, with 7 nucleotides matching TRBD1. This CDR3 spans 16 amino acids. In germline, CDR1 is SGHNT, CDR2 YYREEE (reference sequence). After removal of 0 bases from V and 1 base from J, the junction contained 3 bases not matched to a gene. CDR3 residues: CASSLARDRNTGELFF. The CDR3 DNA sequence: TGTGCCAGCAGCTTGGCACGGGACAGGAACACCGGGGAGCTGTTTTTT. Using reference TRBV5-4 and TRBJ2-2 for the parts outside the CDR3, the full variable domain is ETGVTQSPTHLIKTRGQQVTLRCSSQSGHNTVSWYQQALGQGPQFIFQYYREEENGRGNFPPRFSGLQFPNYSSELNVNALELDDSALYLCASSLARDRNTGELFFGEGSRLTVL.

This clonotype is labeled as medium-sized. The V and J genes are TRBV19 and TRBJ1-2, with a possible D match to TRBD1 (6 bases). Trimming took 6 bases from V and 3 from J, leaving 17 bases between them. The CDR3 is 15 residues long. Germline assignment: CDR1 LNHDA and CDR2 SQIVND (reference sequence). The CDR3 protein is CASRSPRGHHYGYTF. CDR3 DNA sequence: TGTGCCAGTAGATCTCCCCGGGGGCACCACTATGGCTACACCTTC. The whole variable domain, remainder taken from reference TRBV19 and TRBJ1-2, is DGGITQSPKYLFRKEGQNVTLSCEQNLNHDAMYWYRQDPGQGLRLIYYSQIVNDFQKGDIAEGYSVSREKKESFPLTVTSAQKNPTAFYLCASRSPRGHHYGYTFGSGTRLTVV.

The chain couples TRBV10-3 to TRBJ2-7; TRBD1 might be the D (5 bases). Germline CDR1 reads ENHRY; CDR2 reads SYGVKD. CDR3 length equals 13 residues. V was clipped by 4 bases and J by 6 bases, with 13 bases between them. The CDR3 protein is CAISGLQGGEQYV. The CDR3 DNA follows: TGTGCCATCAGTGGGCTTCAGGGCGGCGAGCAGTACGTC.

The rearrangement uses TRBV6-1 and TRBJ2-7; no clear D. Trimming pared 8 bases from V and 0 bases from J, leaving 11 bases between. CDR3 length: 13 residues. The germline CDR1 and CDR2 sequences are MNHNS and SASEGT. The CDR3 nucleotides read TGTGCCAGCGGTAGCCAGAGCTCCTACGAGCAGTACGTC. Translation: CASGSQSSYEQYV.

In its sample, this clonotype was seen a few times. This chain uses TRBV7-2 with TRBJ2-3; 10 bases are a match to TRBD2. The CDR3 totals 18 residues. CDR1 is SGHTA and CDR2 is FQGNSA in the germline V gene. Trimming cost V 4 bases and J 2 bases; bases outside gene matches: 12. DNA for the CDR3: TGTGCCAGCAGCTCTCCCAGCGGACTAGCGGAGTCCACAGATACGCAGTATTTT. This translates into CASSSPSGLAESTDTQYF.

This clonotype was counted only a few times. The germline gene is not matched at one end of the junction; a read error may be the cause. The chain uses TRBV5-4 and TRBJ2-2, with no clear D. The CDR3 extends over 16 amino acids. Per the germline V gene, CDR1 is SGHNT and CDR2 is YYREEE (reference sequence). The CDR3 bases are TGTGCCGGCAGCTTGGCGTCCACGCGGAACACCGGGGAGCTGTTTTTT. It translates to CAGSLASTRNTGELFF.

This clonotype was seen more than once but under ten times. This rearrangement joins TRBV5-1 to TRBJ2-2; 8 bases align to TRBD1. J was trimmed by 3 bases and V by 0 bases; bases with no gene match: 7. Germline V gene lookup returns CDR1 SGHRS and CDR2 YFSETQ. The CDR3 totals 17 residues. The CDR3 DNA sequence: TGCGCCAGCAGCTTGGTTACCAGGGGGCATTACACCGGGGAGCTGTTTTTT. As protein: CASSLVTRGHYTGELFF.

CDR3 DNA: TGTGCCAGCAGCTTGGATGTTGGGGGCACAGATACGCAGTATTTT. Amino acids: CASSLDVGGTDTQYF. The gene calls are TRBV5-4 and TRBJ2-3; no reliable D call. The germline V and J ends were trimmed by 0 bases and 1 base, with 9 bases remaining between them. CDR3 length: 15 residues. The V gene's germline CDR1 is SGHNT and CDR2 YYREEE (reference sequence).

The chain has TRBV24-1 and TRBJ2-1, with a tentative D call TRBD1 (6 bases). V was shortened by 3 bases and J by 6 bases, with 14 bases between the two germline ends. The V gene's germline CDR1 is KGHDR and CDR2 SFDVKD. The CDR3 spans 15 residues. The CDR3 DNA reads as TGTGCCACCAGTGATCCGTACAGGGTCGGCAATGAGCAGTTCTTC. Its protein product is CATSDPYRVGNEQFF.

The table lists this clonotype with a few counts. The CDR3 DNA reads as TGTGCCAGCAGCCAAGAGCAGTTAGCGGAGCGCACCGGGGAGCTGTTTTTT. Translating it yields CASSQEQLAERTGELFF. V is TRBV3-1 and J is TRBJ2-2; D perhaps matches TRBD2 (6 bases). The CDR3 is 17 amino acids. V gave up 0 bases and J gave up 4 bases, with 15 bases separating them. CDR1 and CDR2 from the germline V gene are LGHDT and YNNKEL (reference sequence).

The chain carries TRBV11-2 and TRBJ1-2, with a possible D match to TRBD1 (6 bases). Germline values: CDR1 SGHAT, CDR2 FQNNGV. This CDR3 is built from 14 residues. The V end lost 5 bases, the J end lost 7 bases, and 17 bases lay between the germline ends. CDR3 amino acids: CASSPKQGEGGYTF. The CDR3 region has the DNA TGTGCCAGCAGCCCTAAACAGGGAGAGGGTGGCTACACCTTC. Combining the CDR3 with reference TRBV11-2 and TRBJ1-2 gives the whole variable domain EAGVAQSPRYKIIEKRQSVAFWCNPISGHATLYWYQQILGQGPKLLIQFQNNGVVDDSQLPKDRFSAERLKGVDSTLKIQPAKLEDSAVYLCASSPKQGEGGYTFGSGTRLTVV.